Here is one T cell receptor beta chain with its context. Data came from immunoSEQ multiplex PCR; TCRdb stores just in-frame clones and leaves some out. The table records over 60,000 clones, 89% of them present only once. This entry belongs to a study of OX40 agonist ivuxolimab in advanced cancers. V was clipped by 4 bases and J by 2 bases, with 12 bases between them. The CDR3 runs 14 residues. The germline V gene encodes CDR1 LNHDA and CDR2 SQIVND (reference sequence). The rearrangement joins TRBV19 to TRBJ2-7; perhaps TRBD2 as D (6 bases). The sample was CD4+ or CD8+ T cells sorted from blood, taken in a trial of the OX40 agonist ivuxolimab. This TCR was recovered from an adult with an advanced solid tumor such as melanoma, head and neck, liver or kidney cancer. The CDR3 sequence is CASSTSGPPYEQYF. The CDR3 region has the DNA TGTGCCAGTAGTACAAGCGGGCCGCCCTACGAGCAGTACTTC. Full variable domain (outside the CDR3, taken from reference TRBV19 and TRBJ2-7): DGGITQSPKYLFRKEGQNVTLSCEQNLNHDAMYWYRQDPGQGLRLIYYSQIVNDFQKGDIAEGYSVSREKKESFPLTVTSAQKNPTAFYLCASSTSGPPYEQYFGPGTRLTVT.